This TCR beta chain stems from a study of breast tumors, draining lymph nodes, adjacent tissues. MiXCR, applied by TCRdb to the multiplex PCR reads, yields one record per CDR3 protein. The sample has tens of thousands of distinct CDR3 sequences, approximately 54% seen once. Study-level findings and limits: The data were judged consistent with most tumor T cells coming from lymph node and expanding in tumor. Tumor repertoires ranked between lymph nodes and nontumor tissue in diversity, with V and J gene preferences.

To note about this clonotype: Antigen unknown. The junction departs from the called germline gene at one end, perhaps through a read error.

CDR3 length equals 17 residues. The germline V gene has CDR1 SGHVS and CDR2 FQNEAQ. Sequenced sample: breast tumor tissue. This clonotype was sampled from a female donor with breast cancer. Some clones in this sample may be carry-over from other donors' samples. The chain links TRBV7-8 to TRBJ2-3; 9 bases are a match to TRBD2. Here the CDR3 DNA reads TGTGCCAGCAGCTTCCGCGGGGGGGCGGTGAGCACAGACACGCAGTATTTT. It translates to CASSFRGGAVSTDTQYF. The full variable domain, with the rest looked up from reference TRBV7-8 and TRBJ2-3, is GAGVSQSPRYKVAKRGQDVALRCDPISGHVSLFWYQQALGQGPEFLTYFQNEAQLDKSGLPSDRFFAERPEGSVSTLKIQRTQQEDSAVYLCASSFRGGAVSTDTQYFGPGTRLTVL.